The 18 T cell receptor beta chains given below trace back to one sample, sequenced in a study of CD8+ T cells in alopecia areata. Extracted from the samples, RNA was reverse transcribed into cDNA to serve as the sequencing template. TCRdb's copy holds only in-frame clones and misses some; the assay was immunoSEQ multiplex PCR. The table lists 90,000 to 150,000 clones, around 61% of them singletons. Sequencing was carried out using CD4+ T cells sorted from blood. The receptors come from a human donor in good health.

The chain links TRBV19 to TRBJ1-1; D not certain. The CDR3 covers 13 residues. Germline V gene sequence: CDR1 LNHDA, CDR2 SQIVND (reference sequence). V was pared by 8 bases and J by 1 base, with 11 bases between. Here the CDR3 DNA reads TGTGCCAGTGGTTTTGAGGGGAACACTGAAGCTTTCTTT. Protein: CASGFEGNTEAFF.

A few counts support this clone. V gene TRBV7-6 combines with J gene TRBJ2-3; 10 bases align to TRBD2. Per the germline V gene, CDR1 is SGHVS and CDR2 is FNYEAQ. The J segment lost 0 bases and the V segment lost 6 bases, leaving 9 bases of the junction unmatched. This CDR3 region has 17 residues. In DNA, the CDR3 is TGTGCCAGCAGGGCGGGACTAGCGAAGACTAGCACAGATACGCAGTATTTT. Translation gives CASRAGLAKTSTDTQYF.

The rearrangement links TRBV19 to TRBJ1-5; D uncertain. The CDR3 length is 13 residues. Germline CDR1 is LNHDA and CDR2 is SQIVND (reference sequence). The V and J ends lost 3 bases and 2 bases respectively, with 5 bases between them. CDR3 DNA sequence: TGTGCCAGTAGTATGCGGGGCAATCAGCCCCAGCATTTT. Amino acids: CASSMRGNQPQHF.

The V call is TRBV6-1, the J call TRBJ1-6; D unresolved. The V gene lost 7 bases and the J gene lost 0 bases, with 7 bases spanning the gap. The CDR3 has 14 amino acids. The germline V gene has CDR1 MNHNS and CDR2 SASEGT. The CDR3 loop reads CASKMSSYNSPLHF. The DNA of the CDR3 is TGTGCCAGCAAAATGAGCTCCTATAATTCACCCCTCCACTTT.

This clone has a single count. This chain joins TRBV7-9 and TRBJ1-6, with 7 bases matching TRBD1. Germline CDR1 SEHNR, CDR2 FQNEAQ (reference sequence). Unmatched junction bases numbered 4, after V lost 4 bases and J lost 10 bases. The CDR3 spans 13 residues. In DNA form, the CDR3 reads TGTGCCAGCAGCTCCCCAGGGGGGTCACCCCTCCACTTT. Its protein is CASSSPGGSPLHF.

The CDR3: CATSRDQGSQPQHF. CDR3 sequence (DNA): TGTGCCACCAGCAGAGATCAGGGCTCTCAGCCCCAGCATTTT. This rearrangement joins TRBV15 to TRBJ1-5; D is perhaps TRBD1 (5 bases). V lost 0 bases and J 6 bases, leaving 9 bases between the germline ends. Germline loops: CDR1 LNHNV, CDR2 YYDKDF (reference sequence). CDR3 length: 14 residues.

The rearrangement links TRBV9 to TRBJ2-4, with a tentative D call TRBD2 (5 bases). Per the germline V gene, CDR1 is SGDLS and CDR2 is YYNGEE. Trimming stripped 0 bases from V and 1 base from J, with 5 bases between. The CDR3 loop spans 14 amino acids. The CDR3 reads CASSVGGAKNIQYF. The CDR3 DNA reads TGTGCCAGCAGCGTAGGAGGGGCCAAAAACATTCAGTACTTC.

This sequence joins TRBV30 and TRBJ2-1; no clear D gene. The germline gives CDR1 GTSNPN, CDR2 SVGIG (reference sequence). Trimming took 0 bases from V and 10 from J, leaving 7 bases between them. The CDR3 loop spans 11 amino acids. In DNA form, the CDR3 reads TGTGCCTGGAGTGTACAGCGAGAGCAGTTCTTC. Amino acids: CAWSVQREQFF. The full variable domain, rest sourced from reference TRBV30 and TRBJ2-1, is SQTIHQWPATLVQPVGSPLSLECTVEGTSNPNLYWYRQAAGRGLQLLFYSVGIGQISSEVPQNLSASRPQDRQFILSSKKLLLSDSGFYLCAWSVQREQFFGPGTRLTVL.

The CDR3 reads CASSVVGTTGELFF. The CDR3 DNA follows: TGTGCCAGCAGCGTAGTTGGGACCACCGGGGAGCTGTTTTTT. The chain combines TRBV9 with TRBJ2-2; TRBD1 or TRBD2 may be the D gene (5 bases each). This CDR3 comprises 14 residues. V was pared by 0 bases and J by 4 bases, with 7 bases between. Germline V gene data show CDR1 as SGDLS and CDR2 as YYNGEE. The entire variable domain, with the rest obtained from reference TRBV9 and TRBJ2-2, is as follows: DSGVTQTPKHLITATGQRVTLRCSPRSGDLSVYWYQQSLDQGLQFLIQYYNGEERAKGNILERFSAQQFPDLHSELNLSSLELGDSALYFCASSVVGTTGELFFGEGSRLTVL.

The CDR3 is CATREGQNTDTQYF. The DNA of the CDR3 is TGTGCCACCAGAGAGGGACAGAACACAGATACGCAGTATTTT. This chain joins TRBV15 and TRBJ2-3, with TRBD1 identical over 7 bases. Germline V gives CDR1 LNHNV, CDR2 YYDKDF (reference sequence). The CDR3 has 14 amino acids. The ends lost 6 bases at V and 2 bases at J; junction bases unmatched: 5.

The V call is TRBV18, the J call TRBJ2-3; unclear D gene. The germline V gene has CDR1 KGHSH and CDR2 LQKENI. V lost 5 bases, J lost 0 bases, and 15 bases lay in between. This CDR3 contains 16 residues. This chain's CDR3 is CASSTSTRASTDTQYF. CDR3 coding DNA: TGTGCCAGCTCAACCTCGACTCGTGCTAGCACAGATACGCAGTATTTT.

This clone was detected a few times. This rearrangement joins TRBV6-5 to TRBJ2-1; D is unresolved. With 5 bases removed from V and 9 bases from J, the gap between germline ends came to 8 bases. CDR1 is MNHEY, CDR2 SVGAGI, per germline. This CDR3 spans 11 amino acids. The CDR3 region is CASSPGSEQFF. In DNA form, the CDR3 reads TGTGCCAGCAGTCCAGGCAGTGAGCAGTTCTTC.

CDR3 coding DNA: TGTGCCAGCAGTGAAGTGCAGTACAATGAGCAGTTCTTC. Protein: CASSEVQYNEQFF. The V call is TRBV2, the J call TRBJ2-1, with D uncertain. The germline V gene has CDR1 SNHLY and CDR2 FYNNEI. The CDR3 is made up of 13 amino acids. V was cut by 1 base and J by 4 bases, with 5 bases left in between. The complete variable domain, with remaining parts taken from reference TRBV2 and TRBJ2-1, reads EPEVTQTPSHQVTQMGQEVILRCVPISNHLYFYWYRQILGQKVEFLVSFYNNEISEKSEIFDDQFSVERPDGSNFTLKIRSTKLEDSAMYFCASSEVQYNEQFFGPGTRLTVL.

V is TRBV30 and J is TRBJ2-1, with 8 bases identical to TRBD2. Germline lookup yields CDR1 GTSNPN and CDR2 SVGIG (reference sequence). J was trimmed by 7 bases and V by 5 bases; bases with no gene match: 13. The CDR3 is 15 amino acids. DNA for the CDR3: TGTGCCTGGGCATGGCCGGGGGGGCTTAGGAATGAGCAGTTCTTC. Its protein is CAWAWPGGLRNEQFF.

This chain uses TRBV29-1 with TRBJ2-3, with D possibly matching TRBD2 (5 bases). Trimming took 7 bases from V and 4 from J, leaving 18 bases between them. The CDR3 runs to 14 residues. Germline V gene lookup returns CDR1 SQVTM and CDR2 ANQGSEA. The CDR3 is CSALQRVGPDTQYF. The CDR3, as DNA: TGCAGCGCCCTACAGAGGGTGGGCCCAGATACGCAGTATTTT.

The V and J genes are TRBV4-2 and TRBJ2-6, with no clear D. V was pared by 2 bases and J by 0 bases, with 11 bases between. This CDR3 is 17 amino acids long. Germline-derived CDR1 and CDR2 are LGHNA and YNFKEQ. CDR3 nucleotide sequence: TGTGCCAGCAGCCAAAGTGGCGCAATCTCTGGGGCCAACGTCCTGACTTTC. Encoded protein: CASSQSGAISGANVLTF.

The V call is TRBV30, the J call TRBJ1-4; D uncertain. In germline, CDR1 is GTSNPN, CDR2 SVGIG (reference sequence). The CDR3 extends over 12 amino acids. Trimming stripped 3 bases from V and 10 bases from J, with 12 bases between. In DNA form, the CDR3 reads TGTGCCTGGAGACTCTTGGACTCAAAACTGTTTTTT. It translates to CAWRLLDSKLFF.

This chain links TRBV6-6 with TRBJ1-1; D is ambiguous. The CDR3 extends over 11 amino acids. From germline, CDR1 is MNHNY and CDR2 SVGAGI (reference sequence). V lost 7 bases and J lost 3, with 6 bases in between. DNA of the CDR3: TGTGCCAGCAAAAAGGACACTGAAGCTTTCTTT. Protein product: CASKKDTEAFF.